This is a list of T cell receptor beta chains from one sample in a study of identical twins. TCRdb ran MiXCR on the 5' RACE reads and lists one entry per CDR3 protein. Of 210,000 or so distinct CDR3 sequences in the sample, more than 15% were seen once. In addition, the sample was reused for a study of T cells expressing NK-cell markers.

Sequencing was performed on CD8+ T cells sorted from blood. The receptors were gathered from a woman aged 18-29 years in good health. The CDR3 runs from the conserved cysteine through the conserved F or W. Fields, in order: clone size, D gene, J gene, V gene, CDR3 protein, CDR3 DNA. A D gene is named only where the DNA matches it firmly. Clone sizes are given selectively: once, few, many, or a class where the clone is expanded.

>few|.|TRBJ2-7|TRBV27
CASSFRETGYEQYF
TGTGCCAGCAGTTTCCGGGAAACGGGCTACGAGCAGTACTTC
>.|.|TRBJ1-2|TRBV29-1
CSVPGDNYGYTF
TGCAGCGTCCCCGGAGACAACTATGGCTACACCTTC
>.|.|TRBJ2-5|TRBV12-3/TRBV12-4
CASSSDREPQETQYF
TGTGCCAGCAGTTCTGACCGGGAACCCCAAGAGACCCAGTACTTC
>.|TRBD2|TRBJ2-7|TRBV11-2
CASSSGLAGASSYEQYF
TGTGCCAGCAGCTCTGGACTAGCGGGTGCCAGCTCCTACGAGCAGTACTTC
>few|.|TRBJ2-1|TRBV29-1
CSVEWVTPIIDNEQFF
TGCAGCGTTGAATGGGTAACTCCGATAATCGACAATGAGCAGTTCTTC
>.|.|TRBJ2-1|TRBV5-1
CASSSSGAYNEQFF
TGCGCCAGCAGCTCCTCCGGGGCGTACAATGAGCAGTTCTTC
>few|TRBD1|TRBJ2-1|TRBV29-1
CSAQGQGGETSLFF
TGCAGCGCCCAGGGACAGGGGGGTGAGACTAGTCTGTTCTTC
>.|.|TRBJ2-7|TRBV7-8
CASSGDGADSEQYF
TGTGCCAGCAGCGGGGACGGAGCCGATTCCGAGCAGTACTTC
>few|TRBD2|TRBJ2-1|TRBV4-3
CASSQDPGLAAYNEQFF
TGCGCCAGCAGCCAAGATCCCGGTCTAGCGGCCTACAATGAGCAGTTCTTC
>.|TRBD2|TRBJ2-1|TRBV7-7
CASSAGLAPNEQFF
TGTGCCAGCAGCGCGGGACTAGCTCCCAATGAGCAGTTCTTC
>.|.|TRBJ1-2|TRBV5-1
CASSLVANSNYGYTF
TGCGCCAGCAGCTTAGTGGCCAACTCTAACTATGGCTACACCTTC
>.|TRBD2|TRBJ2-3|TRBV15
CATSEMRGGRDTQYF
TGTGCCACCAGCGAAATGCGGGGGGGCCGGGATACGCAGTATTTT
>.|.|TRBJ1-1|TRBV5-6
CASSSSTEGLGPEAFF
TGTGCCAGCAGCTCATCGACGGAGGGGTTGGGGCCTGAAGCTTTCTTT
>.|TRBD2|TRBJ2-7|TRBV5-1
CASSGRTSGYEQYF
TGCGCCAGCAGCGGGCGGACTAGCGGCTACGAGCAGTACTTC
>.|.|TRBJ2-7|TRBV27
CASSWGSSTYEQYF
TGTGCCAGCAGTTGGGGGAGCTCGACCTACGAGCAGTACTTC
>few|.|TRBJ2-1|TRBV7-9
CASSFRALGKYNEQFF
TGTGCCAGCAGCTTCCGAGCCTTGGGGAAGTACAATGAGCAGTTCTTC